These 30 T cell receptor beta chains were sequenced from one sample in a study of neurological immune-mediated disorders. TCRdb itself ran the 5' RACE reads through MiXCR, one entry per CDR3 protein. The sample lists tens of thousands of distinct CDR3 sequences; around 3.1% were seen once. Sequenced input: PBMCs. All receptors derive from a man aged 35-49 years with multiple sclerosis.

This clonotype was observed many times. This sequence joins TRBV5-1 and TRBJ2-1, with TRBD2 identical over 12 bases. V was clipped by 1 base and J by 6 bases; unmatched bases: 5. The CDR3 runs 16 residues. The germline V gene has CDR1 SGHRS and CDR2 YFSETQ. The CDR3 DNA follows: TGCGCCAGCAGCTTGTTAACTAGCGGGGGGAGCAATGAGCAGTTCTTC. The encoded protein is CASSLLTSGGSNEQFF.

This clonotype has ten or more counts. This chain uses TRBV9 with TRBJ2-3; 9 bases fit TRBD2. Per the germline V gene, CDR1 is SGDLS and CDR2 is YYNGEE. Losses at the gene ends were 9 bases for V and 3 bases for J; bases not matched to a gene: 8. The CDR3 has 14 amino acids. The CDR3 spells CANPAGGETDTQYF. Here the CDR3 DNA reads TGTGCCAACCCAGCGGGGGGAGAGACAGATACGCAGTATTTT.

This clonotype was counted at least ten times. This chain links TRBV6-5 with TRBJ2-7; 7 bases agree with TRBD2. J lost 6 bases, V lost 8 bases, and 13 bases had no gene match. CDR1 is MNHEY, CDR2 SVGAGI, per germline. This CDR3 has 14 amino acids. The CDR3 bases are TGTGCCAGCTCCTGGGAGGGGAAGAGTTCCGAGCAGTACTTC. As protein: CASSWEGKSSEQYF.

This clonotype was recorded many times. V is TRBV5-1 and J is TRBJ2-7; D remains ambiguous. Germline assignment: CDR1 SGHRS and CDR2 YFSETQ. Trimming removed 2 bases at V and 3 bases at J, with 6 bases between. The CDR3 has 12 residues. CDR3 DNA sequence: TGCGCCAGCAGCTTAGGCAACTACGAGCAGTACTTC. This gives the protein CASSLGNYEQYF.

The table lists this clonotype with many counts. Written as DNA, the CDR3 is TGCGCCAGCAGCTCAATCCCGGGAGCAGACAATGAGCAGTTCTTC. Translating gives CASSSIPGADNEQFF. The chain combines TRBV5-1 with TRBJ2-1; the D gene is possibly TRBD2 (6 bases). Trimming removed 3 bases at V and 5 bases at J, with 15 bases between. The CDR3 runs to 15 residues. The V gene's germline CDR1 is SGHRS and CDR2 YFSETQ.

The sample holds many counts of this clonotype. The rearrangement uses TRBV28 and TRBJ2-5, with TRBD2 identical over 7 bases. The CDR3 sequence is 13 residues long. The V gene's germline CDR1 is MDHEN and CDR2 SYDVKM. Trimming at V came to 6 bases and at J to 7 bases, leaving 8 bases not matched to a gene. CDR3: CASSPWGGRTQYF. The CDR3 DNA sequence: TGTGCCAGCAGCCCGTGGGGGGGTAGGACCCAGTACTTC.

The sample holds many counts of this clonotype. The CDR3 here is CATSTRQGDQPQHF. CDR3 bases: TGTGCCACCTCCACCCGGCAGGGTGACCAGCCCCAGCATTTT. The rearrangement links TRBV6-5 to TRBJ1-5; possibly TRBD1 for D (5 bases). V lost 10 bases to trimming and J lost 7 bases, with 20 bases between them. CDR1 is MNHEY and CDR2 is SVGAGI in the germline V gene. This CDR3 has 14 residues.

Note on this clonotype: This may come from a read error, since a much larger clone is one base off. The chain uses TRBV4-1 and TRBJ2-7; no definite D call. CDR1 MGHRA and CDR2 YSYEKL come from the germline V gene. Trimming removed 4 bases from V and 2 bases from J, with 9 bases in between. CDR3 length equals 13 residues. The CDR3 nucleotides read TGCGCCAGCAGCCGCTCAAAGGCCTACGAGCAGTACTTC. It specifies CASSRSKAYEQYF.

This clonotype was counted ten times or more. The rearrangement links TRBV4-2 to TRBJ1-5; possible D gene TRBD1, 6 bases. The germline V and J ends were trimmed by 0 bases and 3 bases, with 12 bases remaining between them. Germline assignment: CDR1 LGHNA and CDR2 YNFKEQ. The CDR3 runs 16 residues. The CDR3 spells CASSQDGSGDNQPQHF. CDR3 nucleotide sequence: TGTGCCAGCAGCCAAGATGGTTCAGGGGACAATCAGCCCCAGCATTTT.

This clonotype was found many times. CDR3 bases: TGTGCCAGCAGTGACCCGGGGGGCGGGTCCTACAATGAGCAGTTCTTC. As protein: CASSDPGGGSYNEQFF. V and J are TRBV6-6 and TRBJ2-1; D perhaps matches TRBD2 (7 bases). Trimming stripped 5 bases from V and 1 base from J, with 15 bases between. This CDR3 is built from 16 residues. The germline CDR1 and CDR2 sequences are MNHNY and SVGAGI (reference sequence).

This clonotype was observed at least ten times. J is TRBJ1-2 and V is TRBV7-2; tentatively, D is TRBD1 (6 bases). This CDR3 spans 13 amino acids. Looked up from germline, CDR1 is SGHTA and CDR2 is FQGNSA. Trimming took off 4 bases at V and 8 bases at J, with 14 bases between the two ends. CDR3 sequence: CASSWGAGAGYTF. The CDR3 DNA follows: TGTGCCAGCAGCTGGGGGGCGGGGGCCGGCTACACCTTC.

The table lists this clonotype with many counts. The chain couples TRBV4-1 to TRBJ2-7; possibly TRBD1 or TRBD2 for D (5 bases each). The germline V gene encodes CDR1 MGHRA and CDR2 YSYEKL. The V end was cut by 6 bases, the J end by 1 base, with 13 bases between. This CDR3 contains 14 residues. CDR3 sequence (DNA): TGCGCCAGCAGTCCGGGGCCATTGTCCTACGAGCAGTACTTC. Its translation is CASSPGPLSYEQYF.

As to this clonotype: A much more abundant neighbour one base away suggests this may be a read error. The chain couples TRBV7-9 to TRBJ2-2; D call uncertain. V lost 5 bases and J 6 bases, leaving 13 bases between the germline ends. The CDR3 totals 14 residues. CDR1 and CDR2 from the germline V gene are SEHNR and FQNEAQ (reference sequence). The CDR3, as DNA: TGTGCCAGCAGCCTTTTTTCGCGTGCCGGGGAGCTGTTTTTT. It translates to CASSLFSRAGELFF.

This clonotype appeared many times. This rearrangement joins TRBV29-1 to TRBJ2-1; D assignment may be TRBD1 or TRBD2 (5 bases each). Trimming left V 4 bases short and J 6 bases short, with 16 bases between. This CDR3 region has 14 residues. From germline, CDR1 is SQVTM and CDR2 ANQGSEA. DNA of the CDR3: TGCAGCGTTGCGTCAGGGACCTACGTCAATGAGCAGTTCTTC. Protein sequence: CSVASGTYVNEQFF.

Many counts were recorded for this clonotype. At one of its ends the junction is not consistent with the germline gene, which may arise from a read error. The V and J genes are TRBV10-3 and TRBJ1-5, with 7 bases matching TRBD1. The CDR3 has 16 residues. CDR1 and CDR2 (germline): ENHRY, SYGVKD. The CDR3 spells CAISERGGGPNQPQNF. CDR3 DNA sequence: TGTGCCATCAGTGAGCGAGGAGGGGGCCCGAATCAGCCCCAGAATTTT.

The table lists this clonotype with many counts. The gene calls are TRBV27 and TRBJ2-7; 13 bases map to TRBD2. The CDR3 contains 15 residues. V trimming: 4 bases; J trimming: 3 bases; junction bases outside the gene matches: 3. Germline values: CDR1 MNHEY, CDR2 SMNVEV (reference sequence). The CDR3 sequence: CASSYGTSGDYEQYF. As DNA, the CDR3 is TGTGCCAGCAGTTACGGGACTAGCGGGGACTACGAGCAGTACTTC.

This clonotype has ten or more counts. V and J are TRBV4-1 and TRBJ2-7, with D perhaps being TRBD1 or TRBD2 (6 bases each). Trimming left V 3 bases short and J 1 base short, with 16 bases between. The CDR3 loop spans 16 amino acids. Germline V lookup: CDR1 MGHRA, CDR2 YSYEKL. The CDR3 DNA follows: TGCGCCAGCAGCCATGTCGGCAGGGGACTTTCCTACGAGCAGTACTTC. The encoded protein is CASSHVGRGLSYEQYF.

This clonotype was recorded many times. The chain recombines TRBV20-1 with TRBJ2-3; no reliable D call. Trimming took off 5 bases at V and 0 bases at J, with 6 bases between the two ends. Germline V gene sequence: CDR1 DFQATT, CDR2 SNEGSKA (reference sequence). The CDR3 runs 12 residues. CDR3 in amino acids: CSAGPSTDTQYF. CDR3 in DNA: TGCAGTGCTGGGCCAAGCACAGATACGCAGTATTTT.

This clonotype was recorded many times. The chain couples TRBV5-1 to TRBJ2-7; 8 bases agree with TRBD1. Losses at the gene ends were 4 bases for V and 4 bases for J; bases not matched to a gene: 10. Looked up from germline, CDR1 is SGHRS and CDR2 is YFSETQ. The CDR3 is made up of 15 amino acids. CDR3 in DNA: TGCGCCAGCAGCCCCGTGCCCGACAGGGGTTACGAGCAGTACTTC. It encodes CASSPVPDRGYEQYF.

Many counts were recorded for this clonotype. This chain links TRBV15 with TRBJ2-7, with TRBD1 identical over 9 bases. Trimming took 3 bases from V and 1 from J; bases not matched to a gene: 1. The CDR3 contains 14 residues. CDR1 LNHNV and CDR2 YYDKDF come from the germline V gene (reference sequence). The CDR3 nucleotides read TGTGCCACCAGCAGGGACAGGGGTTCCTACGAGCAGTACTTC. Amino acids: CATSRDRGSYEQYF.

This clonotype was recorded at least ten times. This sequence joins TRBV6-6 and TRBJ1-6, with D hard to call. Trimming pared 4 bases from V and 8 bases from J, leaving 12 bases between. There are 14 residues in the CDR3. Germline V gene data show CDR1 as MNHNY and CDR2 as SVGAGI (reference sequence). The CDR3 loop is CASSLHPRDSPLHF. Here the CDR3 DNA reads TGTGCCAGCAGTTTGCACCCGCGAGATTCACCCCTCCACTTT.

This clonotype was seen at least ten times. The genes are TRBV28 and TRBJ1-2, with D tentatively TRBD1 (6 bases). CDR1 is MDHEN and CDR2 is SYDVKM in the germline V gene. The CDR3 contains 17 residues. V was clipped by 6 bases and J by 5 bases, with 25 bases between them. The CDR3 DNA is TGTGCCAGCAGCTTCTATGGACAGCGTCATACCCTATATGGCTACACCTTC. Residues: CASSFYGQRHTLYGYTF.

Note on this clonotype: A clone one base away is much larger, so this may be a read error. The chain carries TRBV21-1 and TRBJ2-3; the D segment call TRBD1 is taken from the table without a DNA check. TRBV21-1 is an annotated pseudogene. This CDR3 contains 13 residues. CDR3 coding DNA: TGTGCCAGTACGGGAAATAGCACAGATACGCAGTATTTT. Translation gives CASTGNSTDTQYF.

This clonotype was recorded many times. The chain combines TRBV6-5 with TRBJ1-1; D possibly corresponds to TRBD1 (5 bases). V was pared by 0 bases and J by 6 bases, with 14 bases between. Germline CDR1 MNHEY, CDR2 SVGAGI. CDR3 size: 15 residues. The CDR3 nucleotides are TGTGCCAGCAGTTACTCGAGGGTGACGGGGCCTGAAGCTTTCTTT. Its translation is CASSYSRVTGPEAFF.

This clonotype was picked up many times. The rearrangement joins TRBV20-1 to TRBJ2-6, with 8 bases lining up with TRBD1. J was trimmed by 0 bases and V by 3 bases; bases with no gene match: 7. Germline assignment: CDR1 DFQATT and CDR2 SNEGSKA (reference sequence). This CDR3 comprises 17 residues. The CDR3 DNA follows: TGCAGTGCTAGCCGACAGGGGCGAGCCTCTGGGGCCAACGTCCTGACTTTC. Its translation is CSASRQGRASGANVLTF.

Ten or more counts support this clonotype. This rearrangement joins TRBV7-9 to TRBJ2-3; D might be TRBD2 (6 bases). Germline V CDR1 and CDR2: SEHNR, FQNEAQ (reference sequence). The length of the CDR3 is 14 residues. Between the trimmed V and J ends, which lost 5 bases and 6 bases, there was a span of 15 bases. CDR3 in DNA: TGTGCCAGCAGCCAACCTGGACTACAGGATACGCAGTATTTT. Amino acids: CASSQPGLQDTQYF.

This clonotype was seen at least ten times. The chain links TRBV6-5 to TRBJ2-1, with D perhaps matching TRBD1 or TRBD2 (5 bases each). The CDR3 extends over 15 amino acids. V lost 0 bases and J 7 bases, leaving 13 bases between the germline ends. Germline V gene sequence: CDR1 MNHEY, CDR2 SVGAGI. CDR3 sequence: CASSYSGLEGNEQFF. The CDR3 DNA sequence: TGTGCCAGCAGTTACTCCGGGTTAGAGGGGAATGAGCAGTTCTTC.

In this sample, this clonotype turned up a few times. Since a much larger clone is just one base distant, this may be a read error. The chain employs TRBV12-3 or TRBV12-4 and TRBJ2-6, with D possibly being TRBD1 (5 bases). V was pared by 6 bases and J by 7 bases, with 7 bases between. CDR3 length equals 12 residues. This CDR3 reads CASRRTANVLTF. The CDR3 coding sequence is TGTGCCAGCAGGAGGACAGCCAACGTCCTGACTTTC.

This clonotype has a count of ten or more. This rearrangement joins TRBV7-3 to TRBJ2-1; 9 nucleotides match TRBD2. Germline V gene lookup returns CDR1 SGHTA and CDR2 FQGTGA. The ends lost 5 bases at V and 5 bases at J; junction bases unmatched: 13. The CDR3 has 17 residues. CDR3 residues: CASSPGVAGGPHNEQFF. The CDR3 bases are TGTGCCAGCAGCCCTGGGGTCGCGGGGGGGCCCCACAATGAGCAGTTCTTC.

This clonotype was detected ten times or more. The J gene is TRBJ2-1, the V gene TRBV4-1; TRBD2 might be the D (7 bases). CDR1 and CDR2 (germline): MGHRA, YSYEKL. CDR3 length equals 16 residues. V gave up 0 bases and J gave up 2 bases, with 11 bases separating them. In nucleotides, the CDR3 is TGCGCCAGCAGCCAAGAGAGGGGGGGCCCCTACAATGAGCAGTTCTTC. Translating it yields CASSQERGGPYNEQFF.